The 3 T cell receptor beta chains reported below all come from one sample, sequenced in a study of shared clonotypes between healthy human individuals. Generated by immunoSEQ multiplex PCR, the TCRdb table keeps only in-frame clones and is missing some. Among 2 million to 2.5 million clones listed, approximately 94% were seen once. CD45RO-negative cells were positively selected for CCR7, leaving out terminally differentiated effector memory CD45RA+ cells. Sequenced sample: naive CD8+ T cells sorted from blood. All receptors derive from a man between 18 and 35 years old in good health.

The rearrangement links TRBV7-8 to TRBJ1-1; no firm D call. The V gene lost 1 base and the J gene lost 6 bases, with 9 bases spanning the gap. Germline V gene sequence: CDR1 SGHVS, CDR2 FQNEAQ. The CDR3 runs to 13 residues. CDR3 sequence reads: CASSLVSSAEAFF. CDR3 bases: TGTGCCAGCAGCTTAGTATCTTCCGCTGAAGCTTTCTTT.

The chain combines TRBV4-1 with TRBJ2-5; D gene ambiguous. The CDR3 loop spans 14 amino acids. Trimming removed 1 base at V and 1 base at J, with 7 bases between. Germline assignment: CDR1 MGHRA and CDR2 YSYEKL. The CDR3 DNA follows: TGCGCCAGCAGCCAAGTAAGAACCCAAGAGACCCAGTACTTC. Protein sequence: CASSQVRTQETQYF.

The chain combines TRBV4-1 with TRBJ1-1; 8 bases agree with TRBD1. Looked up from germline, CDR1 is MGHRA and CDR2 is YSYEKL. Trimming at V came to 0 bases and at J to 2 bases, leaving 8 bases not matched to a gene. The CDR3 sequence is 17 residues long. The CDR3 coding sequence is TGCGCCAGCAGCCAAGAATTATCGGACAGGGCAAACACTGAAGCTTTCTTT. Residues: CASSQELSDRANTEAFF.